The 5 T cell receptor beta chains reported below all come from one sample, sequenced in a study of T cell responses to AZD1222 COVID-19 vaccine. Using immunoSEQ multiplex PCR, the repertoire was profiled, and TCRdb retains in-frame clones only, with some absent. The sample lists some 110,000 clones, 88% occurring once. The material was peripheral blood, obtained on day 0 of AZD1222 vaccination. These receptors were collected from an adult in good health.

The chain links TRBV18 to TRBJ2-5, with unresolved D. The CDR3 extends over 12 amino acids. CDR1 is KGHSH, CDR2 LQKENI, per germline. V lost 5 bases and J lost 2, with 6 bases in between. This CDR3 is CASSTIQETQYF. DNA for the CDR3: TGTGCCAGCTCAACCATTCAAGAGACCCAGTACTTC.

The chain recombines TRBV19 with TRBJ1-2; D perhaps matches TRBD1 (5 bases). Per germline, CDR1 LNHDA and CDR2 SQIVND (reference sequence). The CDR3 loop spans 15 amino acids. V was pared by 0 bases and J by 2 bases, with 10 bases between. CDR3 nucleotide sequence: TGTGCCAGTAGTATAGATTGGAGACAGAACTATGGCTACACCTTC. It codes for CASSIDWRQNYGYTF.

The chain employs TRBV7-2 and TRBJ1-6, with D unclear. V dropped 5 bases and J dropped 14 bases, with 22 bases sitting between them. Germline CDR1 reads SGHTA; CDR2 reads FQGNSA. CDR3 length: 15 amino acids. The CDR3 DNA is TGTGCCAGCAGCCCAAGGCGGGAGAATAGTCCCACCCTCCACTTT. This translates into CASSPRRENSPTLHF. Combining the CDR3 with reference TRBV7-2 and TRBJ1-6 gives the whole variable domain GAGVSQSPSNKVTEKGKDVELRCDPISGHTALYWYRQSLGQGLEFLIYFQGNSAPDKSGLPSDRFSAERTGGSVSTLTIQRTQQEDSAVYLCASSPRRENSPTLHFGNGTRLTVT.

The rearrangement joins TRBV4-1 to TRBJ2-7, with TRBD2 matching 13 bases. Trimming removed 4 bases from V and 2 bases from J; junction bases left unmatched: 8. CDR3 length equals 17 residues. CDR1 and CDR2 from the germline V gene are MGHRA and YSYEKL. Here the CDR3 reads CASSPRTSGSETYEQYF. CDR3 DNA sequence: TGCGCCAGCAGCCCGAGGACTAGCGGGAGTGAGACCTACGAGCAGTACTTC.

The gene calls are TRBV28 and TRBJ1-1, with D tentatively TRBD1 (6 bases). Germline assignment: CDR1 MDHEN and CDR2 SYDVKM. The V and J ends lost 2 bases and 10 bases respectively, with 11 bases between them. This CDR3 is built from 12 residues. The CDR3 loop is CASSLRDIGAFF. CDR3 bases: TGTGCCAGCAGTTTAAGGGACATAGGAGCTTTCTTT.